The subject of this entry is one TCR beta chain. Assay used: immunoSEQ multiplex PCR; TCRdb lists only in-frame clones, some missing. The sample holds about 490,000 clones, 79% seen once. These data are taken from a study of shared clonotypes between healthy human individuals. The CDR3 sequence is 15 residues long. V trimming: 3 bases; J trimming: 5 bases; junction bases outside the gene matches: 10. Germline CDR1 and CDR2: SEHNR and FQNEAQ (reference sequence). Sequencing input: PBMCs. This clonotype was sampled from a woman aged 40 to 55 in good health. Some clones in this sample may be carry-over from other donors' samples. The chain has TRBV7-9 and TRBJ2-7, with 7 bases that match TRBD1. CDR3 nucleotides: TGTGCCAGCAGCTTGACGAACATAGGACAGGACGAGCAGTACTTC. It yields the protein CASSLTNIGQDEQYF.